Below, 16 T cell receptor beta chains from the same sample are listed, as sequenced in a study of cytomegalovirus exposure and HLA in healthy donors. Researchers ran the PCR with 60 Vbeta and 13 Jbeta primers. Method: immunoSEQ multiplex PCR; TCRdb's copy keeps in-frame clones and lacks some. The table lists roughly 120,000 clones, about 68% of them singletons, with more than 3.5% in the top ten. Sequencing was performed on PBMCs. The source of these receptors is a woman in her 40s in good health and CMV-seropositive.

This clone was counted between two and nine times. This rearrangement joins TRBV5-4 to TRBJ1-2, with D hard to call. V shed 2 bases and J shed 5 bases, with 4 bases lying between them. This CDR3 is built from 11 residues. In germline, CDR1 is SGHNT, CDR2 YYREEE (reference sequence). The CDR3 sequence: CASSFQYGYTF. The CDR3 DNA follows: TGTGCCAGCAGCTTTCAGTATGGCTACACCTTC.

The chain combines TRBV7-6 with TRBJ1-1; D is perhaps TRBD1 (5 bases). CDR3 length: 13 amino acids. Germline lookup yields CDR1 SGHVS and CDR2 FNYEAQ. Trimming cost V 5 bases and J 11 bases, with 18 bases left between them. This CDR3 reads CASSLGGEAPAFF. CDR3 nucleotide sequence: TGTGCCAGCAGCCTGGGGGGAGAGGCGCCGGCTTTCTTT.

The table lists this clone with a count of one. CDR3 nucleotides: TGTGCCAGTAGGTTAAAGGGGGCAGATGGAACCTACGAGCAGTACTTC. This translates into CASRLKGADGTYEQYF. The rearrangement joins TRBV19 to TRBJ2-5, with 7 bases lining up with TRBD1. The end of the DNA aligns better with TRBJ2-7, so the J call may be wrong. The CDR3 loop spans 16 amino acids. Per germline, CDR1 LNHDA and CDR2 SQIVND (reference sequence).

The rearrangement links TRBV7-3 to TRBJ2-1; 11 nucleotides agree with TRBD2. CDR1 is SGHTA and CDR2 is FQGTGA in the germline V gene. This CDR3 spans 15 amino acids. Germline trimming cut 2 bases from V and 10 bases from J; bases unmatched to any gene: 7. The CDR3 region has the DNA TGTGCCAGCAGCTTAGGGGCTAGCGGGGGGTCCGAGCAGTTCTTC. Its protein is CASSLGASGGSEQFF.

This clone was counted between two and nine times. The chain combines TRBV5-6 with TRBJ2-1, with a weak D call TRBD1 (6 bases). This CDR3 region has 16 residues. The ends were cut back, 4 bases at V and 2 bases at J, with 16 bases in the middle. Per the germline V gene, CDR1 is SGHDT and CDR2 is YYEEEE. The CDR3 region has the DNA TGTGCCAGCAGCCTCGACACAGGGATAGCCTACAATGAGCAGTTCTTC. As protein: CASSLDTGIAYNEQFF.

The chain is built from TRBV2 and TRBJ2-3, with 7 bases identical to TRBD2. The J segment lost 2 bases and the V segment lost 1 base, leaving 6 bases of the junction unmatched. The CDR3 loop spans 16 amino acids. Germline CDR1 is SNHLY and CDR2 is FYNNEI. The CDR3 is CASSEVGAGNTDTQYF. CDR3 bases: TGTGCCAGCAGTGAAGTAGGAGCGGGGAACACAGATACGCAGTATTTT.

The V and J genes are TRBV19 and TRBJ1-1; D is perhaps TRBD1 (5 bases). Germline lookup yields CDR1 LNHDA and CDR2 SQIVND (reference sequence). The CDR3 sequence is 13 residues long. Trimming stripped 5 bases from V and 8 bases from J, with 15 bases between. The CDR3, as DNA: TGTGCCAGTAGTGCCAGCAGGGTGAGCGAAGCTTTCTTT. Translating gives CASSASRVSEAFF.

The CDR3 protein is CASSPRGRNTQYF. CDR3 nucleotide sequence: TGTGCCAGCAGCCCCAGGGGACGAAATACGCAGTATTTT. The chain combines TRBV13 with TRBJ2-3; the D gene is possibly TRBD1 (6 bases). Per the germline V gene, CDR1 is PRHDT and CDR2 is FYEKMQ (reference sequence). V was cut by 5 bases and J by 7 bases, with 13 bases left in between. This CDR3 region has 13 residues. Full variable domain (missing parts from reference TRBV13 and TRBJ2-3): AAGVIQSPRHLIKEKRETATLKCYPIPRHDTVYWYQQGPGQDPQFLISFYEKMQSDKGSIPDRFSAQQFSDYHSELNMSSLELGDSALYFCASSPRGRNTQYFGPGTRLTVL.

V usage is TRBV7-4 and J usage is TRBJ2-7; 9 nucleotides align to TRBD2. Germline assignment: CDR1 SGHVT and CDR2 SQSDAQ. Unmatched junction bases numbered 11, after V lost 5 bases and J lost 3 bases. The length of the CDR3 is 16 residues. The DNA of the CDR3 is TGTGCCAGCAGCCCTCGCGATAGCGGGAGTCGCTACGAGCAGTACTTC. Translation: CASSPRDSGSRYEQYF.

This clone has only a few counts. The genes are TRBV6-1 and TRBJ2-1; 8 bases are a match to TRBD2. V trimming: 8 bases; J trimming: 7 bases; junction bases outside the gene matches: 10. CDR3 size: 14 residues. Germline lookup yields CDR1 MNHNS and CDR2 SASEGT. The CDR3, as DNA: TGTGCCAGCGCCCTCGCGGGAGGTGTGAATGAGCAGTTCTTC. Amino acid sequence: CASALAGGVNEQFF.

The chain carries TRBV5-1 and TRBJ2-5; D possibly corresponds to TRBD1 (6 bases). Germline V gene sequence: CDR1 SGHRS, CDR2 YFSETQ. V was pared by 0 bases and J by 4 bases, with 7 bases between. The CDR3 covers 13 residues. CDR3 nucleotide sequence: TGCGCCAGCAGCTTGGGGGGGCGAGAGACCCAGTACTTC. It codes for CASSLGGRETQYF. Together with reference TRBV5-1 and TRBJ2-5, the CDR3 gives the full variable domain: KAGVTQTPRYLIKTRGQQVTLSCSPISGHRSVSWYQQTPGQGLQFLFEYFSETQRNKGNFPGRFSGRQFSNSRSEMNVSTLELGDSALYLCASSLGGRETQYFGPGTRLLVL.

The chain couples TRBV30 to TRBJ2-7, with 8 nucleotides matching TRBD2. CDR3 length: 14 residues. V lost 3 bases, J lost 6 bases, and 10 bases stayed unmatched. CDR1 is GTSNPN and CDR2 is SVGIG in the germline V gene (reference sequence). The CDR3 region has the DNA TGTGCCTGGAGACGGAATAGCGGGATCTCCGAGCAGTACTTC. This codes for CAWRRNSGISEQYF. Supplemented by reference TRBV30 and TRBJ2-7, the full variable domain reads SQTIHQWPATLVQPVGSPLSLECTVEGTSNPNLYWYRQAAGRGLQLLFYSVGIGQISSEVPQNLSASRPQDRQFILSSKKLLLSDSGFYLCAWRRNSGISEQYFGPGTRLTVT.

V gene TRBV5-6 combines with J gene TRBJ1-5; no clear D gene. Deletions cut 0 bases from V and 3 bases from J, with 10 bases between. The CDR3 runs 15 residues. The germline V gene has CDR1 SGHDT and CDR2 YYEEEE. The CDR3 nucleotides are TGTGCCAGCAGCTTGGAAGCGCACGACAATCAGCCCCAGCATTTT. Protein product: CASSLEAHDNQPQHF.

The V call is TRBV20-1, the J call TRBJ2-7; D might be TRBD2 (6 bases). V lost 4 bases to trimming and J lost 7 bases, with 11 bases between them. Germline assignment: CDR1 DFQATT and CDR2 SNEGSKA (reference sequence). The CDR3 covers 11 residues. The CDR3 here is CSATDAGEQYF. CDR3 DNA sequence: TGCAGTGCTACCGACGCGGGGGAGCAGTACTTC.

V gene TRBV4-2 combines with J gene TRBJ2-7; 12 bases map to TRBD1. The germline V gene has CDR1 LGHNA and CDR2 YNFKEQ. CDR3 length: 15 residues. Trimming at V came to 1 base and at J to 5 bases, leaving 3 bases not matched to a gene. CDR3 amino acids: CASSQGGTGGDEQYF. The CDR3 DNA sequence: TGTGCCAGCAGCCAAGGGGGGACAGGGGGCGACGAGCAGTACTTC.

V and J are TRBV30 and TRBJ2-7; TRBD1 agrees at 7 bases. The J segment lost 0 bases and the V segment lost 5 bases, leaving 16 bases of the junction unmatched. Germline V gives CDR1 GTSNPN, CDR2 SVGIG (reference sequence). CDR3 length: 17 amino acids. The CDR3 coding sequence is TGTGCCTGGGGTCACCGTAGACAGGGCCTGAGCTCCTACGAGCAGTACTTC. The encoded protein is CAWGHRRQGLSSYEQYF.